This T cell receptor beta chain originates from a study of shared clonotypes between healthy human individuals. Naive CD45RA+ and memory CD45RA-negative subsets were split from CD4+ cells. Clones were sequenced by immunoSEQ multiplex PCR, and TCRdb holds only the in-frame ones, with some missing. Among about 2 million clones, 85% to 95% were seen once, and the ten largest hold 0.13%. The V gene's germline CDR1 is LGHNA and CDR2 YNFKEQ. With 1 base removed from V and 3 bases from J, the gap between germline ends came to 7 bases. The CDR3 is made up of 14 amino acids. Sample: naive CD4+ T cells sorted from blood. The subset denotes: CD45RA+ positively selected. J is TRBJ1-5 and V is TRBV4-2; D is unresolved. This receptor was taken from a man in his late teens or twenties in good health. The CDR3 bases are TGTGCCAGCAGCCAAGCGGGCGACAATCAGCCCCAGCATTTT. Translated: CASSQAGDNQPQHF.